The 25 T cell receptor beta chains below come from one sample, sequenced in a study of T cell responses to AZD1222 COVID-19 vaccine. Sequencing used immunoSEQ multiplex PCR; TCRdb keeps in-frame clones, though not all of them. The top ten clones hold roughly 3.8% of a sample with roughly 150,000 clones, 91% of them seen once. The sequences come from peripheral blood, collected 28 days after the second AZD1222 dose. The receptors here all came from an adult who received the AZD1222 COVID-19 vaccine.

The CDR3 bases are TGTGCCAGCAAAGCGGGACAGTTGAACACTGAAGCTTTCTTT. It codes for CASKAGQLNTEAFF. The rearrangement joins TRBV7-9 to TRBJ1-1; 7 bases line up with TRBD1. J lost 0 bases, V lost 7 bases, and 5 bases had no gene match. The V gene's germline CDR1 is SEHNR and CDR2 FQNEAQ (reference sequence). The CDR3 loop spans 14 amino acids.

The J gene is TRBJ2-1, the V gene TRBV19, with D unclear. The CDR3 contains 16 residues. In germline, CDR1 is LNHDA, CDR2 SQIVND (reference sequence). Trimming removed 5 bases from V and 2 bases from J, with 16 bases in between. The CDR3 spells CASSYRRPAPYNEQFF. CDR3 nucleotides: TGTGCCAGTAGTTATCGTAGACCGGCACCCTACAATGAGCAGTTCTTC.

This chain uses TRBV11-3 with TRBJ1-3; D is possibly TRBD1 (6 bases). The germline V gene encodes CDR1 SGHNT and CDR2 YENEEA. This CDR3 region has 18 residues. The V gene lost 1 base and the J gene lost 3 bases, with 19 bases spanning the gap. CDR3 region: CASSLGNLGGRHGNTIYF. CDR3 bases: TGTGCCAGCAGCTTAGGGAACCTCGGGGGGCGCCATGGAAACACCATATATTTT.

This chain links TRBV11-2 with TRBJ1-6; D might be TRBD1 (6 bases). V was trimmed by 5 bases and J by 11 bases, leaving 19 bases between them. Germline lookup yields CDR1 SGHAT and CDR2 FQNNGV. This CDR3 has 15 amino acids. The CDR3 is CASSPTQGGRAPLHF. The CDR3 region has the DNA TGTGCCAGCAGCCCTACACAGGGAGGTAGGGCACCCCTCCACTTT.

This chain joins TRBV5-1 and TRBJ2-7, with D maybe TRBD2 (5 bases). V was pared by 4 bases and J by 0 bases, with 14 bases between. Germline V gene sequence: CDR1 SGHRS, CDR2 YFSETQ. CDR3 size: 15 residues. Here the CDR3 reads CASSPADLNSYEQYF. CDR3 in DNA: TGCGCCAGCAGCCCAGCGGACCTGAACTCCTACGAGCAGTACTTC.

This sequence joins TRBV5-4 and TRBJ2-1, with TRBD2 matching 15 bases. The trim removed 4 bases at V and 7 bases at J, leaving 9 bases unmatched. The CDR3 length is 17 residues. Per germline, CDR1 SGHNT and CDR2 YYREEE (reference sequence). The DNA for the CDR3 is TGTGCCAGCAGCCAATTCGGACTAGCGGGAGGGCGAAATGAGCAGTTCTTC. Its protein is CASSQFGLAGGRNEQFF. Together with reference TRBV5-4 and TRBJ2-1, the CDR3 gives the full variable domain: ETGVTQSPTHLIKTRGQQVTLRCSSQSGHNTVSWYQQALGQGPQFIFQYYREEENGRGNFPPRFSGLQFPNYSSELNVNALELDDSALYLCASSQFGLAGGRNEQFFGPGTRLTVL.

V is TRBV30 and J is TRBJ1-2; the D is unclear. The V end lost 0 bases, the J end lost 0 bases, and 14 bases lay between the germline ends. The CDR3 has 16 residues. CDR1 is GTSNPN and CDR2 is SVGIG in the germline V gene (reference sequence). The CDR3 sequence is CAWSVQQRRPNYGYTF. CDR3 sequence (DNA): TGTGCCTGGAGTGTACAGCAGCGTAGACCTAACTATGGCTACACCTTC.

The chain recombines TRBV15 with TRBJ2-7, with 11 bases aligning to TRBD1. The CDR3 loop spans 14 amino acids. Per the germline V gene, CDR1 is LNHNV and CDR2 is YYDKDF (reference sequence). Trimming cost V 1 base and J 9 bases; bases outside gene matches: 5. CDR3: CATSRGTGGAGQYF. The CDR3 region has the DNA TGTGCCACCAGCAGAGGGACAGGGGGCGCCGGGCAGTACTTC. Combining the CDR3 with reference TRBV15 and TRBJ2-7 gives the whole variable domain DAMVIQNPRYQVTQFGKPVTLSCSQTLNHNVMYWYQQKSSQAPKLLFHYYDKDFNNEADTPDNFQSRRPNTSFCFLDIRSPGLGDTAMYLCATSRGTGGAGQYFGPGTRLTVT.

This sequence joins TRBV29-1 and TRBJ1-5, with D possibly TRBD1 on 5 matching bases. This CDR3 spans 13 amino acids. V was trimmed by 5 bases and J by 2 bases, leaving 10 bases between them. Germline V gene sequence: CDR1 SQVTM, CDR2 ANQGSEA. The CDR3 loop reads CSVQTGGNQPQHF. The CDR3 bases are TGCAGCGTTCAAACAGGAGGCAATCAGCCCCAGCATTTT.

This chain joins TRBV19 and TRBJ1-1, with 10 bases that match TRBD1. The CDR3 has 16 amino acids. J was trimmed by 1 base and V by 1 base; bases with no gene match: 3. The V gene's germline CDR1 is LNHDA and CDR2 SQIVND (reference sequence). The CDR3 spells CASSIGGTGANTEAFF. CDR3 nucleotides: TGTGCCAGTAGTATAGGGGGGACAGGGGCGAACACTGAAGCTTTCTTT.

This chain uses TRBV6-5 with TRBJ2-7, with D possibly being TRBD2 (5 bases). The CDR3 runs 10 residues. V was shortened by 8 bases and J by 4 bases, with 6 bases between the two germline ends. Germline CDR1 is MNHEY and CDR2 is SVGAGI. The CDR3 sequence is CASVAYEQYF. In nucleotides, the CDR3 is TGTGCCAGCGTAGCGTACGAGCAGTACTTC.

The CDR3: CASSLGAKGDEQYF. The CDR3 DNA reads as TGTGCCAGCAGCTTAGGTGCGAAGGGGGACGAGCAGTACTTC. The rearrangement links TRBV7-2 to TRBJ2-7; a weak D match, TRBD1 (6 bases). Between the trimmed V and J ends, which lost 1 base and 5 bases, there was a span of 12 bases. This CDR3 has 14 residues. Germline V lookup: CDR1 SGHTA, CDR2 FQGNSA. Full variable domain (rest looked up from reference TRBV7-2 and TRBJ2-7): GAGVSQSPSNKVTEKGKDVELRCDPISGHTALYWYRQSLGQGLEFLIYFQGNSAPDKSGLPSDRFSAERTGGSVSTLTIQRTQQEDSAVYLCASSLGAKGDEQYFGPGTRLTVT.

Notes on this clone: The sample contains more than one DNA sequence encoding this CDR3. The genes are TRBV12-5 and TRBJ2-5; 11 bases are a match to TRBD1. With 5 bases clipped from V and 4 bases from J, the junction kept 3 bases outside the gene matches. This CDR3 spans 14 amino acids. The germline V gene encodes CDR1 LGHNT and CDR2 FRNRAP. The CDR3 DNA is TGTGCTAGTGGTCGGGGACAGGGGGGAGAGACCCAGTACTTC. It specifies CASGRGQGGETQYF.

The chain uses TRBV12-5 and TRBJ2-5, with D tentatively TRBD2 (5 bases). CDR3 length equals 19 residues. V was pared by 2 bases and J by 4 bases, with 26 bases between. Germline CDR1 LGHNT, CDR2 FRNRAP. Here the CDR3 reads CASGLILGIGSRPPETQYF. CDR3 DNA sequence: TGTGCTAGTGGTTTGATCCTAGGGATTGGGAGCAGGCCCCCAGAGACCCAGTACTTC.

This chain links TRBV2 with TRBJ2-5; 7 bases agree with TRBD1. Trimming removed 5 bases from V and 5 bases from J; junction bases left unmatched: 11. The CDR3 consists of 15 residues. CDR1 is SNHLY and CDR2 is FYNNEI in the germline V gene. CDR3 protein: CASSLDRAGLETQYF. CDR3 bases: TGTGCCAGCAGTCTAGACAGGGCTGGGCTGGAGACCCAGTACTTC.

The gene calls are TRBV4-1 and TRBJ1-2, with D maybe TRBD1 (5 bases). V was trimmed by 0 bases and J by 4 bases, leaving 12 bases between them. Germline loops: CDR1 MGHRA, CDR2 YSYEKL. The CDR3 is 15 residues long. The chain's CDR3 is CASSQETAQGYGYTF. The CDR3 DNA follows: TGCGCCAGCAGCCAAGAAACCGCTCAGGGCTATGGCTACACCTTC.

The V gene is TRBV9, the J gene TRBJ1-1; 12 bases are a match to TRBD1. The germline V gene has CDR1 SGDLS and CDR2 YYNGEE. Unmatched junction bases numbered 5, after V lost 8 bases and J lost 6 bases. The CDR3 is 13 residues long. CDR3 residues: CARPRDRGPEAFF. CDR3 DNA sequence: TGTGCCAGACCCCGGGACAGGGGGCCTGAAGCTTTCTTT.

The chain recombines TRBV9 with TRBJ1-2; D is uncertain. Between the trimmed V and J ends, which lost 0 bases and 0 bases, there was a span of 9 bases. CDR3 length equals 15 residues. Looked up from germline, CDR1 is SGDLS and CDR2 is YYNGEE. CDR3 bases: TGTGCCAGCAGCGTAGCCAGGCCAGCTAACTATGGCTACACCTTC. Amino acids: CASSVARPANYGYTF. Drawing the rest from reference TRBV9 and TRBJ1-2, the complete variable domain is DSGVTQTPKHLITATGQRVTLRCSPRSGDLSVYWYQQSLDQGLQFLIQYYNGEERAKGNILERFSAQQFPDLHSELNLSSLELGDSALYFCASSVARPANYGYTFGSGTRLTVV.

This chain connects TRBV19 to TRBJ2-7; TRBD2 matches at 8 bases. Germline V gives CDR1 LNHDA, CDR2 SQIVND (reference sequence). The CDR3 sequence is 13 residues long. Trimming took 8 bases from V and 2 from J; bases not matched to a gene: 5. The CDR3 sequence is CASGWGLAYEQYF. The CDR3 DNA reads TGTGCCAGTGGATGGGGACTAGCCTACGAGCAGTACTTC.

The V call is TRBV1, the J call TRBJ1-1; the table's D call, TRBD1, has no DNA check behind it. TRBV1 is an annotated pseudogene. This CDR3 region has 12 residues. The CDR3 DNA reads as TGCACCAGCAGCACGACAGAGCCTGAAGCTTTCTTT. Encoded protein: CTSSTTEPEAFF.

The genes are TRBV6-6 and TRBJ2-1; 9 positions agree with TRBD1. Germline CDR1 and CDR2: MNHNY and SVGAGI (reference sequence). Trimming at V came to 5 bases and at J to 6 bases, leaving 8 bases not matched to a gene. The CDR3 runs 15 residues. CDR3 amino acids: CASSGRDRAVNEQFF. CDR3 sequence (DNA): TGTGCCAGCAGTGGCCGGGACAGGGCCGTCAATGAGCAGTTCTTC.

The rearrangement links TRBV6-5 to TRBJ2-1; 7 nucleotides agree with TRBD1. The CDR3 totals 15 residues. V shed 5 bases and J 3 bases; nucleotides not matched to a gene: 7. CDR1 and CDR2 from the germline V gene are MNHEY and SVGAGI. Here the CDR3 DNA reads TGTGCCAGCAGTCTACTGGGACAGTACTACAATGAGCAGTTCTTC. Encoded protein: CASSLLGQYYNEQFF.

The chain carries TRBV9 and TRBJ2-3, with D uncertain. CDR1 SGDLS and CDR2 YYNGEE come from the germline V gene. Trimming stripped 1 base from V and 6 bases from J, with 3 bases between. This CDR3 is built from 11 residues. In nucleotides, the CDR3 is TGTGCCAGCAGCGTACCGGATACGCAGTATTTT. This translates into CASSVPDTQYF.

The V and J genes are TRBV4-3 and TRBJ1-5, with D possibly matching TRBD1 (6 bases). This CDR3 comprises 17 residues. Germline-derived CDR1 and CDR2 are LGHNA and YSLEER. V lost 0 bases and J lost 2, with 14 bases in between. The CDR3 is CASSQDYPAGGNQPQHF. CDR3 bases: TGCGCCAGCAGCCAAGATTACCCCGCAGGGGGCAATCAGCCCCAGCATTTT.

The chain carries TRBV4-1 and TRBJ1-3; no clear D. Germline CDR1 MGHRA, CDR2 YSYEKL. V was clipped by 3 bases and J by 3 bases, with 15 bases between them. This CDR3 has 16 residues. The CDR3 sequence is CASSQPLRQRGNTIYF. The CDR3 nucleotides are TGCGCCAGCAGCCAGCCCCTGAGGCAGCGTGGAAACACCATATATTTT.